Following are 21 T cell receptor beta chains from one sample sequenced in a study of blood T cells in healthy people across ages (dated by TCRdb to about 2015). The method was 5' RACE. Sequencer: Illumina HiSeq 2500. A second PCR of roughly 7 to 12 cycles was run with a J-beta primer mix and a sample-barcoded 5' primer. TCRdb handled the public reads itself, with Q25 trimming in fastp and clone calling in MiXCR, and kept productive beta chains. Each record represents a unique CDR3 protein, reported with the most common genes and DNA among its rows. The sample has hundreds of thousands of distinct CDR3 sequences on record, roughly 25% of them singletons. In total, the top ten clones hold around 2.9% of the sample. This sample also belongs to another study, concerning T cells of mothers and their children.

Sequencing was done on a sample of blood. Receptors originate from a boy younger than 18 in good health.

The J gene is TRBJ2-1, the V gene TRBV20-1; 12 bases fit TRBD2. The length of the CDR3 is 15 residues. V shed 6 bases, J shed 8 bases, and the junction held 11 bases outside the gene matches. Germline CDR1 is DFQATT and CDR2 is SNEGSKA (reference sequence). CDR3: CSALLAGGRRDEQFF. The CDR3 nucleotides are TGCAGTGCATTGCTAGCGGGGGGGCGGAGGGATGAGCAGTTCTTC.

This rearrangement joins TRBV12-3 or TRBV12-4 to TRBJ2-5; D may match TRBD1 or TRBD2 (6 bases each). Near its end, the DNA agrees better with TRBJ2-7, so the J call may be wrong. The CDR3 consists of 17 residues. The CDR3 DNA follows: TGTGCCAGCAGTGCTACCCGAAAGGGGGGAGTTTTGTTCGAGCAGTACTTC. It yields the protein CASSATRKGGVLFEQYF.

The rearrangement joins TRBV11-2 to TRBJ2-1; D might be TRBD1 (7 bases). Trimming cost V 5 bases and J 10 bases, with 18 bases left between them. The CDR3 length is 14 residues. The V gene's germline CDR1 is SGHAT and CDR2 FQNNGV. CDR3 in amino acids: CASSPQRQGGEQFF. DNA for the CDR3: TGTGCCAGCAGCCCCCAGAGACAGGGAGGCGAGCAGTTCTTC.

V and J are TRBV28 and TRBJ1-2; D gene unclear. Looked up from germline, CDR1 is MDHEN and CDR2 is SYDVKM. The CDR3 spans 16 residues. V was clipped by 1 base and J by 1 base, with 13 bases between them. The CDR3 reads CASSLYTPPGNYGYTF. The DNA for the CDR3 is TGTGCCAGCAGTTTATACACTCCTCCTGGTAACTATGGCTACACCTTC.

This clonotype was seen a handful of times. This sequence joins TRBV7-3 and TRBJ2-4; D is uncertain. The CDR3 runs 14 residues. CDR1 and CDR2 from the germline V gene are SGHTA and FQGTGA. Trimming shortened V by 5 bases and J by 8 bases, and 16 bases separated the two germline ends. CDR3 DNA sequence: TGTGCCAGCAGCCAAACAAATTGGGCGGACATTCAGTACTTC. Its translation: CASSQTNWADIQYF.

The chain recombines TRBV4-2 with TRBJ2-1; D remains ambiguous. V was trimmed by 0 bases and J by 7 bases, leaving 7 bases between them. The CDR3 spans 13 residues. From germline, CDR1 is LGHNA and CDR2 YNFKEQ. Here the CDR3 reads CASSQEFRNEQFF. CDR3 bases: TGTGCCAGCAGCCAAGAATTTAGAAATGAGCAGTTCTTC.

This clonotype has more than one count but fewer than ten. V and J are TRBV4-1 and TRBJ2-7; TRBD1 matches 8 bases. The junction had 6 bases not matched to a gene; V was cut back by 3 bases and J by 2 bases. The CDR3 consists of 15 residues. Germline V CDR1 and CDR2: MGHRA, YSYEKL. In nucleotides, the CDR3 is TGCGCCAGCAGCCACTTGCCGGGACAGGCCTACGAGCAGTACTTC. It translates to CASSHLPGQAYEQYF.

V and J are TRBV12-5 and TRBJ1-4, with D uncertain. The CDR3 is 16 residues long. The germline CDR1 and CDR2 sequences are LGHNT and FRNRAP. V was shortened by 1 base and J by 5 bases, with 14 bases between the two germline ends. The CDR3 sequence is CASGLALGQINEKLFF. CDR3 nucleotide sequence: TGTGCTAGTGGTTTGGCTCTTGGGCAAATAAATGAAAAACTGTTTTTT. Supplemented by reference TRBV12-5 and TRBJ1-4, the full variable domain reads DARVTQTPRHKVTEMGQEVTMRCQPILGHNTVFWYRQTMMQGLELLAYFRNRAPLDDSGMPKDRFSAEMPDATLATLKIQPSEPRDSAVYFCASGLALGQINEKLFFGSGTQLSVL.

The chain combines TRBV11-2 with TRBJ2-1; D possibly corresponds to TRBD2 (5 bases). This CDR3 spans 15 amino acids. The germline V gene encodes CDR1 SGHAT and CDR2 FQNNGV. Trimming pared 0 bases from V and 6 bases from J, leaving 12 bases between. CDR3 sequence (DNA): TGTGCCAGCAGCTTAGATTTAGGACTCTCCAATGAGCAGTTCTTC. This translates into CASSLDLGLSNEQFF.

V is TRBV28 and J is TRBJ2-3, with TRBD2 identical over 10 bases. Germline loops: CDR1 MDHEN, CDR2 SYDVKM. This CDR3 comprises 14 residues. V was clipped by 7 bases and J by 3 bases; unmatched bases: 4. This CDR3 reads CASTTSGWTDTQYF. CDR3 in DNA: TGTGCCAGCACGACTAGCGGGTGGACAGATACGCAGTATTTT.

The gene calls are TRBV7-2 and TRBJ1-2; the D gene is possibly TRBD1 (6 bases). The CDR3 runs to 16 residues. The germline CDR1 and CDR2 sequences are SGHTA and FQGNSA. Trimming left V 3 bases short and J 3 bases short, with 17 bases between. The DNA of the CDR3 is TGTGCCAGCAGCTTTTTTGAAAGGGGGGGAGACTATGGCTACACCTTC. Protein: CASSFFERGGDYGYTF.

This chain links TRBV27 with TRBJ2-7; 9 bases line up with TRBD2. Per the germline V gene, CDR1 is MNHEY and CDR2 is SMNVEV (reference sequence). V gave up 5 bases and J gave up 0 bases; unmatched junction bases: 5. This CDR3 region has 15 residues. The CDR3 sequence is CASSPLREGSYEQYF. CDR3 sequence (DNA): TGTGCCAGCAGTCCTCTGCGGGAGGGCTCCTACGAGCAGTACTTC.

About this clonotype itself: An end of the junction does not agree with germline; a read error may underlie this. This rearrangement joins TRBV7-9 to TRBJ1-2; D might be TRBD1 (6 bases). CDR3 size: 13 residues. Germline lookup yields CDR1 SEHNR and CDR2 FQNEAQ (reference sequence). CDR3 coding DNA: TGTGCCCGCAGGACAGTAGCTAACTATGGCTACACCTTC. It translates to CARRTVANYGYTF. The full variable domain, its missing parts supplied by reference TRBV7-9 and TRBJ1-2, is DTGVSQNPRHKITKRGQNVTFRCDPISEHNRLYWYRQTLGQGPEFLTYFQNEAQLEKSRLLSDRFSAERPKGSFSTLEIQRTEQGDSAMYLCARRTVANYGYTFGSGTRLTVV.

CDR3: CSARSGGGRETQYF. The CDR3 coding sequence is TGCAGTGCTAGATCGGGCGGGGGAAGAGAGACCCAGTACTTC. The V call is TRBV20-1, the J call TRBJ2-5; 7 bases map to TRBD2. This CDR3 has 14 residues. Germline V gene data show CDR1 as DFQATT and CDR2 as SNEGSKA (reference sequence). The ends lost 2 bases at V and 4 bases at J; junction bases unmatched: 7.

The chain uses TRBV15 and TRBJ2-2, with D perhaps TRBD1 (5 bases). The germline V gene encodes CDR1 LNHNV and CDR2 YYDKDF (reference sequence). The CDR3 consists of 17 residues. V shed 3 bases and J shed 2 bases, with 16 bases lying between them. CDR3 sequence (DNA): TGTGCCACCAGCAGGGTTTCAGGGTCGATTAACACCGGGGAGCTGTTTTTT. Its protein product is CATSRVSGSINTGELFF.

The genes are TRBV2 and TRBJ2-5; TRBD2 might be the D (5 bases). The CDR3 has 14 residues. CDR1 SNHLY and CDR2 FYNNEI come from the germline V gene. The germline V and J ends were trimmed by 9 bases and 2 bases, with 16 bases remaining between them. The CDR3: CASCSWLAQETQYF. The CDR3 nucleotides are TGTGCCAGTTGTTCATGGCTAGCTCAAGAGACCCAGTACTTC. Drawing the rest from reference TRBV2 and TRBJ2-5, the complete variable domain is EPEVTQTPSHQVTQMGQEVILRCVPISNHLYFYWYRQILGQKVEFLVSFYNNEISEKSEIFDDQFSVERPDGSNFTLKIRSTKLEDSAMYFCASCSWLAQETQYFGPGTRLLVL.

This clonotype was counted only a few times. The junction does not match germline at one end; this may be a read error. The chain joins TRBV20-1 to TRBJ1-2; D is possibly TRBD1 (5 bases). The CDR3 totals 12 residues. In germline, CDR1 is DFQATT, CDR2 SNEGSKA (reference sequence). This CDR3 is CSAQRGPYDYTF. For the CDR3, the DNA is TGCAGTGCTCAGAGGGGCCCCTATGACTACACCTTC.

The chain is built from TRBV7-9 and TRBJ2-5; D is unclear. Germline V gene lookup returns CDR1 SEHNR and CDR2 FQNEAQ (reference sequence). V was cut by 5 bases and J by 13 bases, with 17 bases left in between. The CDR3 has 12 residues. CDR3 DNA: TGTGCCAGCAGCCCAGACTTCCTCCGGAGGTACTTC. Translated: CASSPDFLRRYF.

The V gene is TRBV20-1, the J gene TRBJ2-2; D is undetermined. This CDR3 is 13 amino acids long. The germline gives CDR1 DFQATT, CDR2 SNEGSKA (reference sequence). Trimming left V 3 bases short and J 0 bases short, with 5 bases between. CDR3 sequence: CSARGANTGELFF. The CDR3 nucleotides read TGCAGTGCTAGGGGTGCGAACACCGGGGAGCTGTTTTTT.

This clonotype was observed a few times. CDR3 sequence reads: CASSRNTRTGELFF. The CDR3 DNA reads TGTGCCAGCAGCCGCAATACTAGAACCGGGGAGCTGTTTTTT. The rearrangement links TRBV3-1 to TRBJ2-2; D is perhaps TRBD2 (5 bases). The germline gives CDR1 LGHDT, CDR2 YNNKEL (reference sequence). The length of the CDR3 is 14 residues. Trimming stripped 4 bases from V and 5 bases from J, with 11 bases between. Based on the CDR3 plus reference TRBV3-1 and TRBJ2-2, the full variable domain is DTAVSQTPKYLVTQMGNDKSIKCEQNLGHDTMYWYKQDSKKFLKIMFSYNNKELIINETVPNRFSPKSPDKAHLNLHINSLELGDSAVYFCASSRNTRTGELFFGEGSRLTVL.

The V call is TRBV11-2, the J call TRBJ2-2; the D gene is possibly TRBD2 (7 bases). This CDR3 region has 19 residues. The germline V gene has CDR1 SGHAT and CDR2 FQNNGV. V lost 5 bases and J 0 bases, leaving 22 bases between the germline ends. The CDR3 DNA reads TGTGCCAGCAGCGACTTTCCTGTCGGCGGGGGCCCGAACACCGGGGAGCTGTTTTTT. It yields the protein CASSDFPVGGGPNTGELFF. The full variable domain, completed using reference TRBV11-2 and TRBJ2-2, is EAGVAQSPRYKIIEKRQSVAFWCNPISGHATLYWYQQILGQGPKLLIQFQNNGVVDDSQLPKDRFSAERLKGVDSTLKIQPAKLEDSAVYLCASSDFPVGGGPNTGELFFGEGSRLTVL.